The 22 T cell receptor beta chains in this list originate from one sample, sequenced in a study of T cell responses to AZD1222 COVID-19 vaccine. TCRdb's table, derived via immunoSEQ multiplex PCR, lists solely in-frame clones and lacks some. The table has roughly 100,000 clones, 86% seen once; the top ten hold approximately 1.3%. This specimen was peripheral blood, taken on day 0 of AZD1222 vaccination. These receptors all stem from an adult in good health.

The rearrangement uses TRBV15 and TRBJ1-2, with 10 bases aligning to TRBD1. The CDR3 length is 14 residues. Unmatched junction bases numbered 7, after V lost 5 bases and J lost 7 bases. Germline lookup yields CDR1 LNHNV and CDR2 YYDKDF (reference sequence). As DNA, the CDR3 is TGTGCCACCAGCCCCCGGACAGGGGGAGGTGGCTACACCTTC. It is translated as CATSPRTGGGGYTF.

For this clone: At one of its ends the junction is not consistent with the germline gene, which may arise from a read error. The gene calls are TRBV6-2 or TRBV6-3 and TRBJ2-7; the D is unclear. Germline V gene data show CDR1 as MNHEY and CDR2 as SVGEGT. CDR3 length equals 16 residues. The CDR3 DNA sequence: TGTGCCAGCAGTCCCATTGCGGCGGTCCAGTATCCAAGTCAGGACTTC. Protein: CASSPIAAVQYPSQDF.

This chain joins TRBV11-2 and TRBJ2-1, with 7 bases lining up with TRBD2. There are 12 residues in the CDR3. Trimming removed 8 bases from V and 7 bases from J; junction bases left unmatched: 5. Germline CDR1 SGHAT, CDR2 FQNNGV. CDR3 in amino acids: CASGPGGNEQFF. The DNA of the CDR3 is TGTGCCAGCGGACCGGGGGGAAATGAGCAGTTCTTC.

The gene calls are TRBV27 and TRBJ2-7; 13 bases are a match to TRBD2. This CDR3 spans 20 amino acids. The trim removed 5 bases at V and 5 bases at J, leaving 21 bases unmatched. Germline CDR1 is MNHEY and CDR2 is SMNVEV (reference sequence). The CDR3 region has the DNA TGTGCCAGCAGTCCATCCCCCAGCGCGCTAGTACTAGCGGGAGGGAACGAGCAGTACTTC. This translates into CASSPSPSALVLAGGNEQYF.

This clone showed up just a few times. The CDR3 nucleotides read TGTGCCAGTAGTATCGTCCCCGCTACAGGGAGGACTGAAGCTTTCTTT. As protein: CASSIVPATGRTEAFF. This rearrangement joins TRBV19 to TRBJ1-1; tentative D call: TRBD1 (6 bases). CDR3 length equals 16 residues. Germline CDR1 and CDR2: LNHDA and SQIVND (reference sequence). V was trimmed by 3 bases and J by 5 bases, leaving 19 bases between them. The variable domain in full, completed from reference TRBV19 and TRBJ1-1, reads DGGITQSPKYLFRKEGQNVTLSCEQNLNHDAMYWYRQDPGQGLRLIYYSQIVNDFQKGDIAEGYSVSREKKESFPLTVTSAQKNPTAFYLCASSIVPATGRTEAFFGQGTRLTVV.

The rearrangement links TRBV18 to TRBJ2-3; no clear D gene. The CDR3 is 13 amino acids. Germline V gene sequence: CDR1 KGHSH, CDR2 LQKENI. Trimming stripped 0 bases from V and 2 bases from J, with 3 bases between. CDR3 in DNA: TGTGCCAGCTCACCACCGAACACAGATACGCAGTATTTT. Protein: CASSPPNTDTQYF.

This clone was picked up one time. Other DNA sequences in the sample encode the same CDR3. The chain is built from TRBV12-3 or TRBV12-4 and TRBJ2-6; no reliable D call. The CDR3 is 13 residues long. Trimming pared 5 bases from V and 0 bases from J, leaving 2 bases between. DNA of the CDR3: TGTGCCAGCAGTCCCTCTGGGGCCAACGTCCTGACTTTC. It translates to CASSPSGANVLTF.

The V gene is TRBV27, the J gene TRBJ1-2; 7 bases map to TRBD1. Germline loops: CDR1 MNHEY, CDR2 SMNVEV (reference sequence). Unmatched junction bases numbered 8, after V lost 5 bases and J lost 8 bases. The CDR3 sequence is 13 residues long. The CDR3 region has the DNA TGTGCCAGCAGTGTGTACAGGGGCGGGGGCTACACCTTC. Translated, it gives CASSVYRGGGYTF.

The chain is built from TRBV5-8 and TRBJ1-2; the match to TRBD1 covers 7 bases. Unmatched junction bases numbered 6, after V lost 0 bases and J lost 4 bases. Germline CDR1 and CDR2: SGHTS and YDEGEE. The CDR3 contains 15 residues. CDR3 nucleotides: TGTGCCAGCAGCTTGGGGTACAGGGGCCTCTATGGCTACACCTTC. As protein: CASSLGYRGLYGYTF.

The chain links TRBV18 to TRBJ1-1, with D possibly matching TRBD1 (6 bases). CDR1 KGHSH and CDR2 LQKENI come from the germline V gene. The CDR3 runs 14 residues. Trimming left V 0 bases short and J 4 bases short, with 9 bases between. CDR3 DNA sequence: TGTGCCAGCTCACCACCGGCAGGGGTCACTGAAGCTTTCTTT. Encoded protein: CASSPPAGVTEAFF.

V and J are TRBV5-5 and TRBJ1-2; 7 bases fit TRBD1. The length of the CDR3 is 14 residues. The V gene end was trimmed by 4 bases and the J gene end by 4 bases; junction bases not matched to a gene: 7. Germline V gene lookup returns CDR1 SGHKS and CDR2 YYEKEE (reference sequence). CDR3 sequence (DNA): TGTGCCAGCAGCCAGGGACAGCGCTCCTATGGCTACACCTTC. The encoded protein is CASSQGQRSYGYTF.

This chain uses TRBV5-1 with TRBJ1-2, with 7 bases fitting TRBD1. CDR3 length: 14 amino acids. V was pared by 4 bases and J by 4 bases, with 7 bases of the junction left unmatched. Germline V CDR1 and CDR2: SGHRS, YFSETQ. The CDR3 DNA is TGCGCCAGCAGCCCGGGACAGCAACTCTATGGCTACACCTTC. As protein: CASSPGQQLYGYTF.

The rearrangement uses TRBV6-2 or TRBV6-3 and TRBJ2-2, with 7 bases identical to TRBD2. Germline V gives CDR1 MNHEY, CDR2 SVGEGT. This CDR3 contains 16 residues. J was trimmed by 4 bases and V by 4 bases; bases with no gene match: 9. The chain's CDR3 is CASSWVAPGGTGELFF. DNA of the CDR3: TGTGCCAGCAGTTGGGTAGCGCCGGGGGGCACCGGGGAGCTGTTTTTT.

Only a few counts were recorded for this clone. The chain carries TRBV6-5 and TRBJ1-5, with unresolved D. In germline, CDR1 is MNHEY, CDR2 SVGAGI. The CDR3 consists of 14 residues. V gave up 7 bases and J gave up 6 bases, with 16 bases separating them. CDR3 in DNA: TGTGCCAGCATGGAGGGTAGTTGGATTCAGCCCCAGCATTTT. It translates to CASMEGSWIQPQHF.

The sample holds one count of this clone. This chain joins TRBV9 and TRBJ1-4, with D perhaps TRBD1 (6 bases). Trimming removed 4 bases from V and 5 bases from J, with 12 bases in between. CDR1 SGDLS and CDR2 YYNGEE come from the germline V gene. This CDR3 has 14 amino acids. CDR3 bases: TGTGCCAGCAGCCCACAGGGAGTGAATGAAAAACTGTTTTTT. Protein: CASSPQGVNEKLFF.

The CDR3 DNA reads TGTGCCAGCAGCCTCAGACAGGTCGGGGGCACTGAAGCTTTCTTT. Protein sequence: CASSLRQVGGTEAFF. This sequence joins TRBV16 and TRBJ1-1; maybe TRBD1 (6 bases). The germline V and J ends were trimmed by 4 bases and 4 bases, with 16 bases remaining between them. Germline V lookup: CDR1 KGHSY, CDR2 FQNENV. This CDR3 is 15 amino acids long.

The genes are TRBV19 and TRBJ2-7; 10 positions match TRBD1. CDR3 length equals 16 residues. J gave up 2 bases and V 3 bases, and 7 bases lay outside the gene matches. Germline V gives CDR1 LNHDA, CDR2 SQIVND (reference sequence). CDR3 amino acids: CASSMPGTGDPYEQYF. CDR3 nucleotides: TGTGCCAGTAGTATGCCCGGGACAGGGGATCCCTACGAGCAGTACTTC.

The chain carries TRBV9 and TRBJ2-3, with D unclear. The CDR3 extends over 16 amino acids. Germline loops: CDR1 SGDLS, CDR2 YYNGEE. V was shortened by 0 bases and J by 0 bases, with 11 bases between the two germline ends. CDR3 loop: CASSVVGSRSTDTQYF. CDR3 nucleotides: TGTGCCAGCAGCGTAGTGGGTAGCAGAAGCACAGATACGCAGTATTTT.

V and J are TRBV29-1 and TRBJ2-4, with D tentatively TRBD2 (6 bases). Germline CDR1 reads SQVTM; CDR2 reads ANQGSEA. The length of the CDR3 is 13 residues. V lost 3 bases to trimming and J lost 7 bases, with 13 bases between them. CDR3 amino acids: CSVEAGMQNIQYF. CDR3 in DNA: TGCAGCGTTGAGGCGGGGATGCAGAACATTCAGTACTTC. The full variable domain, its missing parts supplied by reference TRBV29-1 and TRBJ2-4, is SAVISQKPSRDICQRGTSLTIQCQVDSQVTMMFWYRQQPGQSLTLIATANQGSEATYESGFVIDKFPISRPNLTFSTLTVSNMSPEDSSIYLCSVEAGMQNIQYFGAGTRLSVL.

This chain joins TRBV3-1 (or the pseudogene TRBV3-2) and TRBJ1-1; D is perhaps TRBD1 (5 bases). V dropped 0 bases and J dropped 1 base, with 12 bases sitting between them. Germline V lookup: CDR1 LGHDT, CDR2 YNNKEL (reference sequence). The CDR3 totals 16 residues. Here the CDR3 reads CASSQDGGPKNTEAFF. For the CDR3, the DNA is TGTGCCAGCAGCCAAGATGGGGGACCGAAGAACACTGAAGCTTTCTTT.

The gene calls are TRBV4-1 and TRBJ1-1; D is unclear. The germline CDR1 and CDR2 sequences are MGHRA and YSYEKL. This CDR3 has 15 amino acids. V lost 4 bases and J 6 bases, leaving 18 bases between the germline ends. The CDR3 spells CASSRSQSAVAEAFF. The CDR3 DNA is TGCGCCAGCAGCCGTTCACAGTCGGCGGTCGCTGAAGCTTTCTTT.

The rearrangement links TRBV5-1 to TRBJ2-5, with D possibly TRBD2 on 7 matching bases. CDR3 size: 15 residues. Trimming shortened V by 5 bases and J by 5 bases, and 19 bases separated the two germline ends. In germline, CDR1 is SGHRS, CDR2 YFSETQ. CDR3 in amino acids: CASSLGRGLMETQYF. CDR3 nucleotides: TGCGCCAGCAGTCTGGGGCGGGGGCTGATGGAGACCCAGTACTTC.